This T cell receptor beta chain derives from a study of identifying expanded T cells in peripheral blood. Findings and caveats of the study: Two-week clone count variance significantly increased as total template count grew. About 1.3 clones differed between technical replicates, versus approximately 17 and 20 over time.

About this clone: Its antigen remains unknown.

Germline-derived CDR1 and CDR2 are SEHNR and FQNEAQ (reference sequence). The CDR3 extends over 17 amino acids. V lost 0 bases to trimming and J lost 3 bases, with 16 bases between them. Collection occurred without any documented infections or immune events in donors. The table came from immunoSEQ multiplex PCR; TCRdb's copy has only in-frame clones and leaves some out. The sample includes about 90,000 clones, approximately 81% of them seen just once. The chain has TRBV7-9 and TRBJ2-3, with D possibly TRBD1 on 5 matching bases. Sequencing used blood. The receptor was isolated from a person aged 18 to 75 in good health. The CDR3 spells CASSLAQGVPHTDTQYF. CDR3 nucleotide sequence: TGTGCCAGCAGCTTAGCGCAAGGGGTTCCACATACAGATACGCAGTATTTT. Filled out from reference TRBV7-9 and TRBJ2-3, the complete variable domain reads DTGVSQNPRHKITKRGQNVTFRCDPISEHNRLYWYRQTLGQGPEFLTYFQNEAQLEKSRLLSDRFSAERPKGSFSTLEIQRTEQGDSAMYLCASSLAQGVPHTDTQYFGPGTRLTVL.